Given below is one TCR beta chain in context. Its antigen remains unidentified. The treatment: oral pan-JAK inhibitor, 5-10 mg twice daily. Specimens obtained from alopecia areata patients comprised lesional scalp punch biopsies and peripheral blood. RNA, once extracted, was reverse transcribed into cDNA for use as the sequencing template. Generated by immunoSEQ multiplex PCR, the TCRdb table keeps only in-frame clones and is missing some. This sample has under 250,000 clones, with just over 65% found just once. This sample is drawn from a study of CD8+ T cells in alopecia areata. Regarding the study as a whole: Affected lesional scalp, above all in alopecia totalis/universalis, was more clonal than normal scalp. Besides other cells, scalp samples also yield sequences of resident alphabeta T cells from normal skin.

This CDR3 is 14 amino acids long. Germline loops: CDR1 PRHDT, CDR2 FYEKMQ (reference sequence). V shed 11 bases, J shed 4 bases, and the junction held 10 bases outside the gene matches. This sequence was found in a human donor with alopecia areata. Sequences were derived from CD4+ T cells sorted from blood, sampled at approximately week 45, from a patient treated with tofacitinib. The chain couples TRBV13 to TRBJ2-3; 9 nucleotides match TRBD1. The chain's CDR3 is CAHSRTGVSDTQYF. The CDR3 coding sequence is TGTGCCCACTCACGGACAGGGGTATCAGATACGCAGTATTTT.